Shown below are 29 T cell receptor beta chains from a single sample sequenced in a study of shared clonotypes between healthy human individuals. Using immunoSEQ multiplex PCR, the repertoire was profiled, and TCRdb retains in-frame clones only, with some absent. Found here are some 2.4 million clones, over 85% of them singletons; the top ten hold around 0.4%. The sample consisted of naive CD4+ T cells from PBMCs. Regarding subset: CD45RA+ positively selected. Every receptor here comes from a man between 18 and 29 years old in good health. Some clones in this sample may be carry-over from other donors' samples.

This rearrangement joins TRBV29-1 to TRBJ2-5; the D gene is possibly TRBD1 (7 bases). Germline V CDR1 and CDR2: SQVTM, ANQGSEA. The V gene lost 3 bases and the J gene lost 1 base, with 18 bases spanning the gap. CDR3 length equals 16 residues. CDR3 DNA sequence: TGCAGCGTTGATGGGACTTACGGGACAGCCCAAGAGACCCAGTACTTC. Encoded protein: CSVDGTYGTAQETQYF.

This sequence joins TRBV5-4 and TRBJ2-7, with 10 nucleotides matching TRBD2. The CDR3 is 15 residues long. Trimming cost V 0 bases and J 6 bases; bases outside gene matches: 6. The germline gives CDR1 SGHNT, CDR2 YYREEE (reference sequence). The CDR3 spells CASSLAPAGGTEQYF. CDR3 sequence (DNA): TGTGCCAGCAGCTTGGCCCCAGCGGGAGGGACCGAGCAGTACTTC. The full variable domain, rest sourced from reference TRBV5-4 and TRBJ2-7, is ETGVTQSPTHLIKTRGQQVTLRCSSQSGHNTVSWYQQALGQGPQFIFQYYREEENGRGNFPPRFSGLQFPNYSSELNVNALELDDSALYLCASSLAPAGGTEQYFGPGTRLTVT.

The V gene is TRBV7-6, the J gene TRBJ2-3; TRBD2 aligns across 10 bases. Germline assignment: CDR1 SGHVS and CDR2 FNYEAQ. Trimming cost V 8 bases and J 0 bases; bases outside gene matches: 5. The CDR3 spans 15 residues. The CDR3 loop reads CASASGSVSTDTQYF. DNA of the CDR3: TGTGCCAGCGCTAGCGGGAGCGTGAGCACAGATACGCAGTATTTT.

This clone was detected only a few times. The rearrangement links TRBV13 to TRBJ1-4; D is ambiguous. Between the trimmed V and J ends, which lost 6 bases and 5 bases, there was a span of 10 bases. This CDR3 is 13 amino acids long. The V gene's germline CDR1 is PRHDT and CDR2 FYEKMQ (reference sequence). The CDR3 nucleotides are TGTGCCAGCAGTTCCCGGCCCAATGAAAAACTGTTTTTT. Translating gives CASSSRPNEKLFF.

The CDR3 loop reads CASSLTPHITDTQYF. Here the CDR3 DNA reads TGTGCCAGCAGCTTAACCCCCCATATCACAGATACGCAGTATTTT. The chain employs TRBV11-2 and TRBJ2-3; D gene ambiguous. Trimming stripped 2 bases from V and 2 bases from J, with 11 bases between. The CDR3 sequence is 15 residues long. CDR1 is SGHAT, CDR2 FQNNGV, per germline.

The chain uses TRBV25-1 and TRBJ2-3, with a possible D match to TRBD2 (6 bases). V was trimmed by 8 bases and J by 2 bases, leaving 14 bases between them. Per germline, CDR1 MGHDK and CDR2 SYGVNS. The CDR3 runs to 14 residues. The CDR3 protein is CASGISGLTDTQYF. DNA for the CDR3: TGTGCCAGCGGGATTAGCGGCCTCACAGATACGCAGTATTTT.

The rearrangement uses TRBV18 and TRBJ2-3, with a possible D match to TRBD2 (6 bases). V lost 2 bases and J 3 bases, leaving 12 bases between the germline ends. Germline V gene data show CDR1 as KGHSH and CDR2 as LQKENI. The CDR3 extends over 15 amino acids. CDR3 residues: CASSPLTGGTDTQYF. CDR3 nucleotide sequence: TGTGCCAGCTCACCATTGACCGGGGGAACAGATACGCAGTATTTT. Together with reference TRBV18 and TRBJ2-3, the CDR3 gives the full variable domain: NAGVMQNPRHLVRRRGQEARLRCSPMKGHSHVYWYRQLPEEGLKFMVYLQKENIIDESGMPKERFSAEFPKEGPSILRIQQVVRGDSAAYFCASSPLTGGTDTQYFGPGTRLTVL.

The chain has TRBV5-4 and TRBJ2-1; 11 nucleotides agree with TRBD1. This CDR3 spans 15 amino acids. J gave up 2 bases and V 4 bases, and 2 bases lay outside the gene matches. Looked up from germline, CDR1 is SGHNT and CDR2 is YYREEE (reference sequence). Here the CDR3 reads CASSRDRGTYNEQFF. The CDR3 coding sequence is TGTGCCAGCAGCAGGGACAGGGGGACCTACAATGAGCAGTTCTTC.

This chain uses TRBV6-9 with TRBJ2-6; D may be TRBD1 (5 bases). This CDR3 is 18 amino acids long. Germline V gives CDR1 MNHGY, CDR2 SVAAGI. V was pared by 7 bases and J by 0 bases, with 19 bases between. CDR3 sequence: CASNPPQGRSSGANVLTF. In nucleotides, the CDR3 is TGTGCCAGCAACCCCCCCCAGGGAAGGTCCTCTGGGGCCAACGTCCTGACTTTC.

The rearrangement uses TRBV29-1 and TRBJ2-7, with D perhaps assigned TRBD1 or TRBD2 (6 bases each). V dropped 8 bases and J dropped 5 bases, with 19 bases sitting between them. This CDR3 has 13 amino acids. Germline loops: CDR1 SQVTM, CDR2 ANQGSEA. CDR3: CSLARGPGDEQYF. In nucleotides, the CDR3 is TGCAGCCTTGCCCGGGGGCCAGGGGACGAGCAGTACTTC.

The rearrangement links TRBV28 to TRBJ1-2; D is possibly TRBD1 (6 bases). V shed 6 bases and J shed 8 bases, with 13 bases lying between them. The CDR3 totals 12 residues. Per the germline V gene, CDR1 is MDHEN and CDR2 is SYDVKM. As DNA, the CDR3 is TGTGCCAGCAGCCAGGGGTCCGGGGGCTACACCTTC. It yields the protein CASSQGSGGYTF.

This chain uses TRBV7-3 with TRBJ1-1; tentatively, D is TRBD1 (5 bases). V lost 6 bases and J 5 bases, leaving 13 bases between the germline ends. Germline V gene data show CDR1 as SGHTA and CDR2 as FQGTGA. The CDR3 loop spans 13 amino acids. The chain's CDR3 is CASSSQGSTEAFF. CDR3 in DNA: TGTGCCAGCAGTTCCCAGGGAAGTACTGAAGCTTTCTTT.

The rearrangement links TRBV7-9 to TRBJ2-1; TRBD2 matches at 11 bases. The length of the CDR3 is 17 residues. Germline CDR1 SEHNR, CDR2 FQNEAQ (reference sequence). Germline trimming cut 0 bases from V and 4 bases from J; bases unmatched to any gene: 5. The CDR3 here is CASSLAGTSGLYNEQFF. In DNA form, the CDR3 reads TGTGCCAGCAGCTTAGCTGGGACTAGCGGCTTATACAATGAGCAGTTCTTC.

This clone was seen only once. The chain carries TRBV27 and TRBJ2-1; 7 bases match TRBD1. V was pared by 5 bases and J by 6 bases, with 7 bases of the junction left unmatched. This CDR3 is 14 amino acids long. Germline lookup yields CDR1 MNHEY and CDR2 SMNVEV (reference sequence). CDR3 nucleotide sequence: TGTGCCAGCAGTGCGGACAGGAGGAGCAATGAGCAGTTCTTC. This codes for CASSADRRSNEQFF.

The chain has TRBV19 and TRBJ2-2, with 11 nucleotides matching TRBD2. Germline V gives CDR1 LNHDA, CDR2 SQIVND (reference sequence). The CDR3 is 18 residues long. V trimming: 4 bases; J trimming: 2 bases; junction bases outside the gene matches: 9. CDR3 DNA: TGTGCCAGTAGTAGCCAACCGGGACTAGCGGTAAACACCGGGGAGCTGTTTTTT. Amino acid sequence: CASSSQPGLAVNTGELFF.

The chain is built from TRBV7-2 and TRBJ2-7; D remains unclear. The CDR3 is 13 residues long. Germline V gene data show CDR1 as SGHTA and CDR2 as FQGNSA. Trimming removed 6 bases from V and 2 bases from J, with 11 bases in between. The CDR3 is CASRHGSAYEQYF. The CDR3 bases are TGTGCCAGCAGACATGGGTCGGCCTACGAGCAGTACTTC.

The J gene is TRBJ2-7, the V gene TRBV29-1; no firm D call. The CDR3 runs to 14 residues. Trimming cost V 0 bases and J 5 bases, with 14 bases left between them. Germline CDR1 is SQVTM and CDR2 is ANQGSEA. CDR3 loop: CSVEDWARADEQYF. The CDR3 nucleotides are TGCAGCGTTGAAGACTGGGCAAGGGCCGACGAGCAGTACTTC.

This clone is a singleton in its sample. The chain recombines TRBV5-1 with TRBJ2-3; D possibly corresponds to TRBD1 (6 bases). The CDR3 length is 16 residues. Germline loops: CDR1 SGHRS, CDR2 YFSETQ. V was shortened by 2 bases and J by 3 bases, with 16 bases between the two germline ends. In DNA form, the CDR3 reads TGCGCCAGCAGCTTCTACAGGGTCATAGAGACAGATACGCAGTATTTT. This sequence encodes CASSFYRVIETDTQYF.

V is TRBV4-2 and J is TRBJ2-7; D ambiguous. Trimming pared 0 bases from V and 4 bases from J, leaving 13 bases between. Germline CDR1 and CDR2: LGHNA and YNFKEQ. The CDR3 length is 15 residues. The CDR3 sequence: CASSQDPGNQYEQYF. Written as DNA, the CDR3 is TGTGCCAGCAGCCAAGATCCAGGAAACCAATACGAGCAGTACTTC.

The chain's CDR3 is CASETSGTGDEKLFF. CDR3 DNA: TGTGCCAGCGAGACCTCCGGGACAGGGGATGAAAAACTGTTTTTT. The rearrangement links TRBV28 to TRBJ1-4, with 10 bases matching TRBD1. Germline V CDR1 and CDR2: MDHEN, SYDVKM. V trimming: 8 bases; J trimming: 6 bases; junction bases outside the gene matches: 9. This CDR3 has 15 residues.

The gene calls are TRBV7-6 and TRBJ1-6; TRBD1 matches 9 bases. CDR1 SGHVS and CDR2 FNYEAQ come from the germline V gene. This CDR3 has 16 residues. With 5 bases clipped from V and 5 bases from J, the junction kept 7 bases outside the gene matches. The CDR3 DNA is TGTGCCAGCAGCAAGATGGACAGGGGTGATAATTCACCCCTCCACTTT. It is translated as CASSKMDRGDNSPLHF.

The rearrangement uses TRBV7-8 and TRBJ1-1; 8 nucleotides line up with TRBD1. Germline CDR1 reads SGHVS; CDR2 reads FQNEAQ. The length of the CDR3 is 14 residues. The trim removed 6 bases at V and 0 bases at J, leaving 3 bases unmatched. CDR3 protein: CASSRQGMNTEAFF. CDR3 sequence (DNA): TGTGCCAGCAGTCGACAGGGGATGAACACTGAAGCTTTCTTT.

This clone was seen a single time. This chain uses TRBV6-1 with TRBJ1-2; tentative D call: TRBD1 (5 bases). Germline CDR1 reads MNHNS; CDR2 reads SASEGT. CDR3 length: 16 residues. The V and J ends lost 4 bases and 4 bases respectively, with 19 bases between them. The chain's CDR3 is CASSGGGADGRYGYTF. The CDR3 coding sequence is TGTGCCAGCAGTGGGGGCGGGGCGGATGGCCGCTATGGCTACACCTTC.

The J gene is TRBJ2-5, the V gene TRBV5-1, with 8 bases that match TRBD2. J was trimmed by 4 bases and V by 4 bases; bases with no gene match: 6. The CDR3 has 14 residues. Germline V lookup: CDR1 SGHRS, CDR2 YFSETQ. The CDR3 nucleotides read TGCGCCAGCAGCACCATAGCGGGATCAGAGACCCAGTACTTC. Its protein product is CASSTIAGSETQYF.

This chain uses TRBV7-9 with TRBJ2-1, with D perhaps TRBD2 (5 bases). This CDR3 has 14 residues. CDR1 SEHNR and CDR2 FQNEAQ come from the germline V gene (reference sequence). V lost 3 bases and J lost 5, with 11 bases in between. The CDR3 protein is CASSFWGEHNEQFF. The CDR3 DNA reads TGTGCCAGCAGCTTTTGGGGAGAACACAATGAGCAGTTCTTC.

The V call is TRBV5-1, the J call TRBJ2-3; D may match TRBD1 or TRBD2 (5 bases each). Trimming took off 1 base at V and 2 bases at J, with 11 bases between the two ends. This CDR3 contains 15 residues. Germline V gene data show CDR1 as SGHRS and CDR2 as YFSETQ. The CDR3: CASSLMAGTTDTQYF. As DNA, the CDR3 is TGCGCCAGCAGCTTGATGGCAGGGACCACAGATACGCAGTATTTT. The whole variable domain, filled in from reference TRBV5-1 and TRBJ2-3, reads KAGVTQTPRYLIKTRGQQVTLSCSPISGHRSVSWYQQTPGQGLQFLFEYFSETQRNKGNFPGRFSGRQFSNSRSEMNVSTLELGDSALYLCASSLMAGTTDTQYFGPGTRLTVL.

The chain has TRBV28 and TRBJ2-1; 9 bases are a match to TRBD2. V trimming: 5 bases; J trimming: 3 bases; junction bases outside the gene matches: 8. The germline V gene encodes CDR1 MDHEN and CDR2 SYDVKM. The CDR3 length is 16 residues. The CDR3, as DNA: TGTGCCAGCAGTCCCCGGACTAGCGAGAACTACAATGAGCAGTTCTTC. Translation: CASSPRTSENYNEQFF.

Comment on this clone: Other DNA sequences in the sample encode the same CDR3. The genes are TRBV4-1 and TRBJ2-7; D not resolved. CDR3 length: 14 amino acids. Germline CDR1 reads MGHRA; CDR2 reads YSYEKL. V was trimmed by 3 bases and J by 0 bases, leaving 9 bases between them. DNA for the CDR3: TGCGCCAGCAGCCAGGTCGGTAGCTCCTACGAGCAGTACTTC. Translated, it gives CASSQVGSSYEQYF.

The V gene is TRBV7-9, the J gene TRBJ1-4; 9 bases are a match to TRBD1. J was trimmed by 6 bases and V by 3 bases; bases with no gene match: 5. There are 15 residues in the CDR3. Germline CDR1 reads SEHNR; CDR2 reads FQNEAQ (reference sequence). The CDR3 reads CASSFRDRVDEKLFF. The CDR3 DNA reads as TGTGCCAGCAGCTTCAGGGACAGGGTGGATGAAAAACTGTTTTTT.